These 16 T cell receptor beta chains share one sample of origin, sequenced in a study of T cell changes during pregnancy in multiple sclerosis. This table comes from immunoSEQ multiplex PCR, and its TCRdb copy is limited to in-frame clones, with some not included. The data hold some 20,000 clones, with 88% observed a single time. The sequencing used CD8+ T cells from peripheral blood mononuclear cells, collected after pregnancy. The receptors originated from a female donor in good health, enrolled as a control in a pregnancy study.

The V and J genes are TRBV7-8 and TRBJ2-4; D may be TRBD1 (6 bases). This CDR3 region has 16 residues. Looked up from germline, CDR1 is SGHVS and CDR2 is FQNEAQ. V lost 1 base and J lost 7, with 17 bases in between. The CDR3 nucleotides read TGTGCCAGCAGCTTAGAAGCTGGGCAGAGGGGGAACATTCAGTACTTC. Amino acid sequence: CASSLEAGQRGNIQYF.

The chain links TRBV5-1 to TRBJ2-1; 9 bases align to TRBD2. V lost 3 bases to trimming and J lost 3 bases; unmatched junction nucleotides: 7. This CDR3 has 16 residues. The V gene's germline CDR1 is SGHRS and CDR2 YFSETQ. CDR3 loop: CASSSPLAGNYNEQFF. CDR3 DNA sequence: TGCGCCAGCAGCTCGCCCCTAGCGGGGAACTACAATGAGCAGTTCTTC.

V gene TRBV11-3 combines with J gene TRBJ2-7; D is uncertain. Per germline, CDR1 SGHNT and CDR2 YENEEA. V lost 0 bases and J 1 base, leaving 4 bases between the germline ends. The CDR3 runs to 13 residues. CDR3 residues: CASSLDLSYEQYF. The DNA for the CDR3 is TGTGCCAGCAGCTTAGATTTATCCTACGAGCAGTACTTC.

In its sample, this clone ranks as medium-sized (0.01 to 0.1%). The chain joins TRBV7-9 to TRBJ1-2; 7 nucleotides match TRBD1. V shed 2 bases and J 1 base; nucleotides not matched to a gene: 7. CDR1 is SEHNR and CDR2 is FQNEAQ in the germline V gene (reference sequence). The CDR3 covers 16 residues. CDR3 residues: CASSLSRDSFNYGYTF. The CDR3, as DNA: TGTGCCAGCAGCTTATCCCGGGACAGCTTTAACTATGGCTACACCTTC.

The J gene is TRBJ2-7, the V gene TRBV6-5; no firm D call. Trimming removed 7 bases at V and 2 bases at J, with 18 bases between. Germline-derived CDR1 and CDR2 are MNHEY and SVGAGI. This CDR3 has 15 residues. In DNA, the CDR3 is TGTGCCAGCACCCCTTTGGCAGGCCACCCCTACGAGCAGTACTTC. It codes for CASTPLAGHPYEQYF.

V is TRBV6-1 and J is TRBJ2-1; D is perhaps TRBD1 (6 bases). Trimming removed 3 bases from V and 10 bases from J, with 25 bases in between. Germline-derived CDR1 and CDR2 are MNHNS and SASEGT. CDR3 length: 17 residues. DNA of the CDR3: TGTGCCAGCAGTGAGTCTTCATGGGACAAATATGGGTTAGAGCAGTTCTTC. It codes for CASSESSWDKYGLEQFF.

CDR3 in DNA: TGTGCCAGCAGCTTTCCTACTACGGGACAGGGTTGGAACACCGGGGAGCTGTTTTTT. It is translated as CASSFPTTGQGWNTGELFF. The chain uses TRBV7-9 and TRBJ2-2; 9 bases line up with TRBD1. This CDR3 has 19 amino acids. V shed 3 bases and J 1 base; nucleotides not matched to a gene: 12. Germline lookup yields CDR1 SEHNR and CDR2 FQNEAQ (reference sequence).

The CDR3 DNA reads as TGTGCCAGTAGTATGGGGACAGGGTACGAGCAGTACTTC. It yields the protein CASSMGTGYEQYF. V is TRBV19 and J is TRBJ2-7; TRBD1 matches 9 bases. CDR1 and CDR2 (germline): LNHDA, SQIVND (reference sequence). This CDR3 has 13 amino acids. The J segment lost 4 bases and the V segment lost 3 bases, leaving 1 base of the junction unmatched. Together with reference TRBV19 and TRBJ2-7, the CDR3 gives the full variable domain: DGGITQSPKYLFRKEGQNVTLSCEQNLNHDAMYWYRQDPGQGLRLIYYSQIVNDFQKGDIAEGYSVSREKKESFPLTVTSAQKNPTAFYLCASSMGTGYEQYFGPGTRLTVT.

V gene TRBV9 combines with J gene TRBJ2-2, with a possible D match to TRBD2 (5 bases). From germline, CDR1 is SGDLS and CDR2 YYNGEE. CDR3 length equals 15 residues. V was clipped by 3 bases and J by 1 base, with 10 bases between them. The CDR3 sequence: CASSDTGMNTGELFF. CDR3 DNA sequence: TGTGCCAGCAGCGATACCGGGATGAACACCGGGGAGCTGTTTTTT.

This clone showed up just once. The rearrangement uses TRBV6-5 and TRBJ2-5; possibly TRBD2 for D (5 bases). There are 14 residues in the CDR3. The germline CDR1 and CDR2 sequences are MNHEY and SVGAGI. V lost 7 bases and J 5 bases, leaving 17 bases between the germline ends. The CDR3 spells CASTFSGVRETQYF. The CDR3 DNA is TGTGCCAGCACCTTTTCCGGGGTACGGGAGACCCAGTACTTC.

This clone came up once. J is TRBJ2-7 and V is TRBV4-3, with D maybe TRBD2 (7 bases). CDR1 and CDR2 (germline): LGHNA, YSLEER. The CDR3 runs 16 residues. Trimming stripped 0 bases from V and 0 bases from J, with 12 bases between. CDR3 in amino acids: CASSQEEGGGSYEQYF. The CDR3 DNA is TGCGCCAGCAGCCAAGAAGAGGGAGGGGGCTCCTACGAGCAGTACTTC.

The V and J genes are TRBV6-6 and TRBJ2-7, with 8 bases fitting TRBD2. The ends lost 6 bases at V and 6 bases at J; junction bases unmatched: 4. This CDR3 region has 12 residues. In germline, CDR1 is MNHNY, CDR2 SVGAGI (reference sequence). The CDR3 is CASSQRGGEQYF. The CDR3 coding sequence is TGTGCCAGCAGCCAACGGGGGGGCGAGCAGTACTTC.

The rearrangement uses TRBV7-9 and TRBJ1-4; 9 bases map to TRBD1. The V gene's germline CDR1 is SEHNR and CDR2 FQNEAQ (reference sequence). The CDR3 is made up of 13 amino acids. Unmatched junction bases numbered 9, after V lost 11 bases and J lost 8 bases. The chain's CDR3 is CALSGGTGEKLFF. Written as DNA, the CDR3 is TGTGCCCTCTCAGGAGGGACAGGGGAAAAACTGTTTTTT.

This chain links TRBV9 with TRBJ2-7; D is perhaps TRBD1 (5 bases). Germline V lookup: CDR1 SGDLS, CDR2 YYNGEE. CDR3 length: 14 residues. The V gene lost 0 bases and the J gene lost 2 bases, with 9 bases spanning the gap. The CDR3 sequence: CASSVAWGPYEQYF. CDR3 bases: TGTGCCAGCAGCGTAGCCTGGGGCCCCTACGAGCAGTACTTC. Full variable domain (rest looked up from reference TRBV9 and TRBJ2-7): DSGVTQTPKHLITATGQRVTLRCSPRSGDLSVYWYQQSLDQGLQFLIQYYNGEERAKGNILERFSAQQFPDLHSELNLSSLELGDSALYFCASSVAWGPYEQYFGPGTRLTVT.

This clone was counted only a few times. This chain connects TRBV13 to TRBJ1-1; D unresolved. This CDR3 region has 13 residues. V lost 5 bases, J lost 3 bases, and 10 bases lay in between. Germline V gives CDR1 PRHDT, CDR2 FYEKMQ (reference sequence). The CDR3 region has the DNA TGTGCCAGCAGCCTAGTCCTAGACACTGAAGCTTTCTTT. This sequence encodes CASSLVLDTEAFF.

The J gene is TRBJ1-1, the V gene TRBV6-5, with 7 bases that match TRBD1. Per the germline V gene, CDR1 is MNHEY and CDR2 is SVGAGI. The CDR3 is made up of 13 amino acids. V lost 8 bases to trimming and J lost 3 bases; unmatched junction nucleotides: 6. CDR3 DNA: TGTGCCAGCTCAGAGGGGGCATACACTGAAGCTTTCTTT. It specifies CASSEGAYTEAFF.